This T cell receptor beta chain was sequenced for a study of regulatory T cells in long-lasting Graves disease. According to the study, TCR beta libraries were built with iRepertoire HTBI primers and CDR3-region Arm-PCR. One entry per CDR3 protein results from TCRdb running MiXCR on the multiplex PCR reads. The sample records over 350,000 distinct CDR3 sequences, about 14% being singletons. This clonotype has at least ten counts. Trimming removed 2 bases at V and 5 bases at J, with 20 bases between. CDR1 and CDR2 (germline): MDHEN, SYDVKM. The CDR3 contains 17 residues. Indicated time point: newly diagnosed GD, antithyroid drugs for less than 3 months. The TCR library was made from RNA that had been extracted from PBMCs in TRIzol. The same data also went into a second study, on T cells in Graves' hyperthyroidism and ophthalmopathy. From that report: Patients aged 18 to 65 had newly diagnosed hyperthyroidism of under 2 months' duration.

The TCR sequence derives from a woman between 50 and 59 years old with Graves disease. Sequencing was performed on peripheral blood mononuclear cells (PBMCs), taken at new diagnosis, from a patient treated with antithyroid drugs. The V and J genes are TRBV28 and TRBJ2-3, with D perhaps given as TRBD1 or TRBD2 (6 bases each). DNA of the CDR3: TGTGCCAGCAGTTTACGAGTCGGGGGCTCGTTCGAAGATACGCAGTATTTT. Translating gives CASSLRVGGSFEDTQYF.